The TCR beta chain under discussion was sequenced for a study of OX40 agonist ivuxolimab in advanced cancers. Overall study findings and caveats: The authors did not determine the antigen specificity of the expanded peripheral T cells.

In its sample, this clone was seen a few times. Its specificity is not known. Profiling relied on immunoSEQ multiplex PCR, and the TCRdb table lists in-frame clones only, not all of them. The sample holds about 75,000 clones; approximately 90% are singletons and the top ten take about 8%. This TCR derives from an adult with an advanced solid tumor such as melanoma, head and neck, liver or kidney cancer. The sample in question was CD4+ or CD8+ T cells sorted from blood, obtained in a trial of the OX40 agonist ivuxolimab.

CDR3 nucleotides: TGTGCCAGCTCACCACTGGGGAGGGTGGCTGAAGCTTTCTTT. It encodes CASSPLGRVAEAFF. This chain links TRBV18 with TRBJ1-1; D remains ambiguous. The CDR3 covers 14 residues. Germline CDR1 KGHSH, CDR2 LQKENI. The V end lost 1 base, the J end lost 6 bases, and 12 bases lay between the germline ends.